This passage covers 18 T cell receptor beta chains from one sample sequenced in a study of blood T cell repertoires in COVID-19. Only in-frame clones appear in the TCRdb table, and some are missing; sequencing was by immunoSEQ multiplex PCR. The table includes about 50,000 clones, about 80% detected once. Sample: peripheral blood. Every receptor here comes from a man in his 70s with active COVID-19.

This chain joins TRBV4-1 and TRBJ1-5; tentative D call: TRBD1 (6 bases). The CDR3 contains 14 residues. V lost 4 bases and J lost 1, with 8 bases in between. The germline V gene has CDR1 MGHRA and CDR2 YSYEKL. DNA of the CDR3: TGCGCCAGCAGCCGGGGGCTCAGCAATCAGCCCCAGCATTTT. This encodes CASSRGLSNQPQHF.

CDR3 nucleotides: TGTGCCAGCAGCCGATCGGGGCGAGGGGGAAGCTCCTACGAGCAGTACTTC. Protein product: CASSRSGRGGSSYEQYF. This sequence joins TRBV11-2 and TRBJ2-7; possibly TRBD1 for D (6 bases). Trimming stripped 5 bases from V and 0 bases from J, with 20 bases between. The CDR3 runs 17 residues. From germline, CDR1 is SGHAT and CDR2 FQNNGV.

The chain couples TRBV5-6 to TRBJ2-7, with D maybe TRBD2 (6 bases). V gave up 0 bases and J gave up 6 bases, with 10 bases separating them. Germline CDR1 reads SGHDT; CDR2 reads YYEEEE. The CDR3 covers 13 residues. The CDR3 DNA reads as TGTGCCAGCAGCTTGGGAGGAGGGTCCGAGCAGTACTTC. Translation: CASSLGGGSEQYF. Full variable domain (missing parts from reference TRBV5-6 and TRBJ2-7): DAGVTQSPTHLIKTRGQQVTLRCSPKSGHDTVSWYQQALGQGPQFIFQYYEEEERQRGNFPDRFSGHQFPNYSSELNVNALLLGDSALYLCASSLGGGSEQYFGPGTRLTVT.

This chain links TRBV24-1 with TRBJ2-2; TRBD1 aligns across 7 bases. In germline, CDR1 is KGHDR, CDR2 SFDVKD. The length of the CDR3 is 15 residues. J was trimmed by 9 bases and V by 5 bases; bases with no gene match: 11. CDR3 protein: CATSGKGQTTRELFF. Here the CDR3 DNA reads TGTGCCACCAGTGGGAAGGGACAGACGACCCGGGAGCTGTTTTTT.

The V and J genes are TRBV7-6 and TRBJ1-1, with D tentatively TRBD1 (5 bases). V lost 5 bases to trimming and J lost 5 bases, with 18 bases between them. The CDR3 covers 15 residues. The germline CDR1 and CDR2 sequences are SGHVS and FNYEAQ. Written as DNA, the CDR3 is TGTGCCAGCAGCCCTCAGAGCGGGGCTGGGACTGAAGCTTTCTTT. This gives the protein CASSPQSGAGTEAFF. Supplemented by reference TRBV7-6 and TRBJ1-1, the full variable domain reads GAGVSQSPRYKVTKRGQDVALRCDPISGHVSLYWYRQALGQGPEFLTYFNYEAQQDKSGLPNDRFSAERPEGSISTLTIQRTEQRDSAMYRCASSPQSGAGTEAFFGQGTRLTVV.

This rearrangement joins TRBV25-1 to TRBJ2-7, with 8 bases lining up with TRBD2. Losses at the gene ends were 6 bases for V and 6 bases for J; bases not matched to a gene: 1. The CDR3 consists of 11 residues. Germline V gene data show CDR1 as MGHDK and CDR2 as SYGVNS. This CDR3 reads CASSGGGEQYF. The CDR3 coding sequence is TGTGCCAGCAGCGGGGGGGGCGAGCAGTACTTC.

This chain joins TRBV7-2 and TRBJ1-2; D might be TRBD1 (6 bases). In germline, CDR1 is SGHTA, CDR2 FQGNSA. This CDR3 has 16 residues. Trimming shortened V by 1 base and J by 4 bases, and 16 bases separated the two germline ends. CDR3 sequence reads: CASSLVAMSGVYGYTF. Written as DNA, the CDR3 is TGTGCCAGCAGCTTAGTCGCGATGTCAGGGGTCTATGGCTACACCTTC. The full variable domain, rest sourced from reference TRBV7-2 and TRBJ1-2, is GAGVSQSPSNKVTEKGKDVELRCDPISGHTALYWYRQSLGQGLEFLIYFQGNSAPDKSGLPSDRFSAERTGGSVSTLTIQRTQQEDSAVYLCASSLVAMSGVYGYTFGSGTRLTVV.

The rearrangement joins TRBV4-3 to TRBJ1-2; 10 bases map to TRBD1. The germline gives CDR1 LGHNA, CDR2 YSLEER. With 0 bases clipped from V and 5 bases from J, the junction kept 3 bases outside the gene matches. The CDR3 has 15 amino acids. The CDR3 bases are TGCGCCAGCAGCCAAGACCCGGGACAGGGGTATGGCTACACCTTC. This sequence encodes CASSQDPGQGYGYTF.

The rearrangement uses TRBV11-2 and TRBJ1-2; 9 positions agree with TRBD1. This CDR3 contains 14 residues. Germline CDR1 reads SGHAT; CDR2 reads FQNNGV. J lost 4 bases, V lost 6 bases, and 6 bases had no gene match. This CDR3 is CASRSGTGTYGYTF. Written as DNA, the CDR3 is TGTGCCAGCAGATCCGGGACAGGGACCTATGGCTACACCTTC.

The CDR3 region has the DNA TGCGCCAGCAGCCAAATGGGACAAACCTCCTACGAGCAGTACTTC. It translates to CASSQMGQTSYEQYF. J is TRBJ2-7 and V is TRBV4-3; D may be TRBD1 (6 bases). The CDR3 has 15 amino acids. V dropped 2 bases and J dropped 0 bases, with 11 bases sitting between them. Looked up from germline, CDR1 is LGHNA and CDR2 is YSLEER.

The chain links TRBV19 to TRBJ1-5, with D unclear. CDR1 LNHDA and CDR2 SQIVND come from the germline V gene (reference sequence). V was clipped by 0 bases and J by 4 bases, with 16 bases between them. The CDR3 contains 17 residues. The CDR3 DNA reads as TGTGCCAGTAGTATAGATCACGGCAGGCCTGATAATCAGCCCCAGCATTTT. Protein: CASSIDHGRPDNQPQHF.

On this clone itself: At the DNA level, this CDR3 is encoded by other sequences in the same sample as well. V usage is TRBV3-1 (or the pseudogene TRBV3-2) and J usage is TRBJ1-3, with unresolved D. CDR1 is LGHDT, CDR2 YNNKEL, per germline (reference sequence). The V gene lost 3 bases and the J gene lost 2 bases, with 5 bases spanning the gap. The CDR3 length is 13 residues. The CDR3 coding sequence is TGTGCCAGCAGCCACAGTACTGGAAACACCATATATTTT. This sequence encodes CASSHSTGNTIYF.

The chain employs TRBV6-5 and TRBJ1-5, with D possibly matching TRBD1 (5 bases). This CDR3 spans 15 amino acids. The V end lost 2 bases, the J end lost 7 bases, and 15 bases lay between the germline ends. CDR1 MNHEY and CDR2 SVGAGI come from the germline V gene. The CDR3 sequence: CASSYNRQQRQPQHF. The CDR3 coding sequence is TGTGCCAGCAGTTACAACAGACAGCAACGGCAGCCCCAGCATTTT.

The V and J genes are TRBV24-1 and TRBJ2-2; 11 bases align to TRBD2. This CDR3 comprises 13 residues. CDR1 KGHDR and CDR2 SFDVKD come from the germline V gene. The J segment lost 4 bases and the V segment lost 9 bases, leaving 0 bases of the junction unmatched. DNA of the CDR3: TGTGCCACCGGGACTAGCGGCACCGGGGAGCTGTTTTTT. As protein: CATGTSGTGELFF.

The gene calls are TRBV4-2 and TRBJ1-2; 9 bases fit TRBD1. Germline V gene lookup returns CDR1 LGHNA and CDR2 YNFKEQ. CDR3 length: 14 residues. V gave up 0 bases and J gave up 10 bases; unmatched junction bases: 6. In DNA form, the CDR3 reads TGTGCCAGCAGCCAAGAAATACAGGGGGCTCCCTACACCTTC. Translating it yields CASSQEIQGAPYTF.

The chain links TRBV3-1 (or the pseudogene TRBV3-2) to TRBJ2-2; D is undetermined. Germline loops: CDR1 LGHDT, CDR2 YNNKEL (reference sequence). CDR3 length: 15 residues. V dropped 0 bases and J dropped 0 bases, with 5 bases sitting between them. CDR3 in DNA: TGTGCCAGCAGCCAAGAACAGTCGAACACCGGGGAGCTGTTTTTT. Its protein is CASSQEQSNTGELFF.

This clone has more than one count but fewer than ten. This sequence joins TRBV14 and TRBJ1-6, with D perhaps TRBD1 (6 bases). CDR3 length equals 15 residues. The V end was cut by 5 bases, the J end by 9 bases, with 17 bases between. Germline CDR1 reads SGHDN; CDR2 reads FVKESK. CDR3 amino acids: CASSILSGTSSPLHF. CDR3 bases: TGTGCCAGCAGCATTCTATCCGGGACATCTTCACCCCTCCACTTT. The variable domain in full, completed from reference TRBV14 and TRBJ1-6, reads EAGVTQFPSHSVIEKGQTVTLRCDPISGHDNLYWYRRVMGKEIKFLLHFVKESKQDESGMPNNRFLAERTGGTYSTLKVQPAELEDSGVYFCASSILSGTSSPLHFGNGTRLTVT.

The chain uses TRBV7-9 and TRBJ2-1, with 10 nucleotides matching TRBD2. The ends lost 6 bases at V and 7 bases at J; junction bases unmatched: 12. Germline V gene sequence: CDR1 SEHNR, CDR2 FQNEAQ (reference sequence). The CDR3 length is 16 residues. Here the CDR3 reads CASSPRGAGGRNEQFF. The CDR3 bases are TGTGCCAGCAGTCCTCGGGGAGCGGGGGGGCGGAATGAGCAGTTCTTC.